This T cell receptor beta chain was documented in a study of shared clonotypes between healthy human individuals. A note on this clone: Its specificity is unknown.

Whole-study results and caveats: The four-donor shared clonotypes exceeded non-shared clonotypes in generation probability, with non-shared ones scoring lower.

Trimming removed 1 base from V and 9 bases from J; junction bases left unmatched: 10. Germline loops: CDR1 SGHAT, CDR2 FQNNGV. There are 16 residues in the CDR3. The assay was immunoSEQ multiplex PCR, and TCRdb's table has in-frame clones only and misses some. Of 2 million to 2.5 million clones listed, approximately 95% are singletons. The chain uses TRBV11-2 and TRBJ2-2; 8 nucleotides agree with TRBD1. The sample comprised naive CD4+ T cells from PBMCs. Subset given: CD45RA+ positively selected. The receptor was derived from a man aged 18 to 29 in good health. Some clones in this sample may be carry-over from other donors' samples. The CDR3 spells CASSLAGGNVARELFF. DNA of the CDR3: TGTGCCAGCAGCTTAGCAGGGGGCAACGTTGCTCGGGAGCTGTTTTTT.